The text below deals with one T cell receptor (beta chain). This record belongs to a study of T cell responses to AZD1222 COVID-19 vaccine. Turning to the study itself: Second-dose recipients at about 4 or about 12 weeks were treated as one pooled group.

Sequencing used immunoSEQ multiplex PCR; TCRdb keeps in-frame clones, though not all of them. The repertoire holds some 150,000 clones, with 70% to 90% as singletons. Germline CDR1 is GTSNPN and CDR2 is SVGIG (reference sequence). The CDR3 covers 15 residues. J was trimmed by 4 bases and V by 2 bases; bases with no gene match: 9. The receptor's source is an adult in good health. Here the sequenced sample was peripheral blood, taken on day 0 of AZD1222 vaccination. J is TRBJ2-3 and V is TRBV30, with 7 bases that match TRBD1. The DNA of the CDR3 is TGTGCCTGGAGTACAGGGGCGCTGGGGGCAGATACGCAGTATTTT. This translates into CAWSTGALGADTQYF.